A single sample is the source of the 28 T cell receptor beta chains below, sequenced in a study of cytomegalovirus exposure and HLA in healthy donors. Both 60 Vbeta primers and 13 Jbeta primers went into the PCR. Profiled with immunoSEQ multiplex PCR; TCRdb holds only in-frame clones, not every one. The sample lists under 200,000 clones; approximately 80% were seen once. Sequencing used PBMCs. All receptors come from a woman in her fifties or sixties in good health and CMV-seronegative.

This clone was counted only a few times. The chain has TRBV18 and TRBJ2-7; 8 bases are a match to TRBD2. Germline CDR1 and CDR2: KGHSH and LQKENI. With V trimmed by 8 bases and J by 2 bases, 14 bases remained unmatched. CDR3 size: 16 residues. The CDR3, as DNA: TGTGCCAGCCGACCCGCTGGGGGTAGCGGGACCTACGAGCAGTACTTC. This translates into CASRPAGGSGTYEQYF.

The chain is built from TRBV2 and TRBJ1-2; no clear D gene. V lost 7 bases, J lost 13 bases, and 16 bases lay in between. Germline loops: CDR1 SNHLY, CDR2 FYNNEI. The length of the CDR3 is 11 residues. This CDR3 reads CASNVAGYFTF. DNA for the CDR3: TGTGCCAGCAATGTGGCGGGGTATTTCACCTTC. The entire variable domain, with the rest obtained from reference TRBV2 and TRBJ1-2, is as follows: EPEVTQTPSHQVTQMGQEVILRCVPISNHLYFYWYRQILGQKVEFLVSFYNNEISEKSEIFDDQFSVERPDGSNFTLKIRSTKLEDSAMYFCASNVAGYFTFGSGTRLTVV.

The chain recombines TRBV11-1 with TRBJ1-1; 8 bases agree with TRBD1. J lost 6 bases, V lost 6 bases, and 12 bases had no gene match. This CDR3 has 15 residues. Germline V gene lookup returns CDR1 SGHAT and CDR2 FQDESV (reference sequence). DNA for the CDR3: TGTGCCAGCAGACCTACAGGGGGGGGAGTCCCTGAAGCTTTCTTT. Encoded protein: CASRPTGGGVPEAFF.

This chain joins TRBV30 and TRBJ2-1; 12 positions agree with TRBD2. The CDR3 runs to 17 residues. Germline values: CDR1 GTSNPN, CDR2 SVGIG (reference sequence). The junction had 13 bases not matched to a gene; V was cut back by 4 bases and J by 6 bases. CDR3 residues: CAWNGLAGGPKGNEQFF. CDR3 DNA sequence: TGTGCCTGGAATGGGCTAGCGGGGGGGCCCAAGGGCAATGAGCAGTTCTTC.

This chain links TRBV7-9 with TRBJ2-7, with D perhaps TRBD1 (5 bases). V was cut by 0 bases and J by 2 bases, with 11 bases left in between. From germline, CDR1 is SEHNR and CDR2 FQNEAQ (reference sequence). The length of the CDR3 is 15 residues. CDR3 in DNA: TGTGCCAGCAGCTTAGCGGTCAGGGCTCCCTACGAGCAGTACTTC. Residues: CASSLAVRAPYEQYF. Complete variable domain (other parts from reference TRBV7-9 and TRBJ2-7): DTGVSQNPRHKITKRGQNVTFRCDPISEHNRLYWYRQTLGQGPEFLTYFQNEAQLEKSRLLSDRFSAERPKGSFSTLEIQRTEQGDSAMYLCASSLAVRAPYEQYFGPGTRLTVT.

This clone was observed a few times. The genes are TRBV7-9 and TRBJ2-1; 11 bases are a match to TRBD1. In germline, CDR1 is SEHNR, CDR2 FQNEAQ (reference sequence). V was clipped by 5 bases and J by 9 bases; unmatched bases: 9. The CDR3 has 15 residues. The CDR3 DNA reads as TGTGCCAGCAGCCCTTCAGGACAGGGGGCAGGTGAGCAGTTCTTC. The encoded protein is CASSPSGQGAGEQFF.

The CDR3 protein is CASSPDRGIYEQYF. CDR3 bases: TGTGCCAGCAGTCCAGACAGGGGGATCTACGAGCAGTACTTC. V and J are TRBV6-1 and TRBJ2-7; 9 nucleotides line up with TRBD1. CDR1 and CDR2 from the germline V gene are MNHNS and SASEGT. V was pared by 5 bases and J by 3 bases, with 5 bases of the junction left unmatched. The CDR3 is made up of 14 amino acids.

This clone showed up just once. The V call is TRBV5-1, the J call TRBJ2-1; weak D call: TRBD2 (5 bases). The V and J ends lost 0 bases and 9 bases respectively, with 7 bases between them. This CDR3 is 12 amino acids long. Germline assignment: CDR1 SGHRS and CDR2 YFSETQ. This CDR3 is CASSLESGEQFF. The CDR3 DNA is TGCGCCAGCAGCTTGGAAAGCGGTGAGCAGTTCTTC.

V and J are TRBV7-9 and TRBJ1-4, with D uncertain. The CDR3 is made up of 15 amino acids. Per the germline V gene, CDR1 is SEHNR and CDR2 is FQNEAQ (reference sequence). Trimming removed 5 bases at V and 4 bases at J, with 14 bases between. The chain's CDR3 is CASSAEGTYNEKLFF. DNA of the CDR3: TGTGCCAGCAGCGCAGAGGGCACCTATAATGAAAAACTGTTTTTT.

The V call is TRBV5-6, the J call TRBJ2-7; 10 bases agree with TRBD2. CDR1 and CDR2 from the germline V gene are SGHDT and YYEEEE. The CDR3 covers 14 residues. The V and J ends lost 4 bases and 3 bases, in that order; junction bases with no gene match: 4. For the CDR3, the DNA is TGTGCCAGCAGCCCGGGACTAGCGAACTACGAGCAGTACTTC. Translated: CASSPGLANYEQYF.

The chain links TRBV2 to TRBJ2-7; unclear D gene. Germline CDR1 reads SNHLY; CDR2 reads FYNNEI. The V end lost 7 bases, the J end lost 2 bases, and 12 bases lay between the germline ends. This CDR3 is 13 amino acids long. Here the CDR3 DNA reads TGTGCCAGCACGTCCAAAAGAGCCTACGAGCAGTACTTC. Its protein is CASTSKRAYEQYF.

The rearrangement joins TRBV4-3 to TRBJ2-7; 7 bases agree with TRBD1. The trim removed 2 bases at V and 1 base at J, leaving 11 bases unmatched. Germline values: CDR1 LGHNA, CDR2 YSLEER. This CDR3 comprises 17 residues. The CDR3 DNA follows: TGCGCCAGCAGCCAAAATTGGACAGGCCCCTTTTCCTACGAGCAGTACTTC. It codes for CASSQNWTGPFSYEQYF.

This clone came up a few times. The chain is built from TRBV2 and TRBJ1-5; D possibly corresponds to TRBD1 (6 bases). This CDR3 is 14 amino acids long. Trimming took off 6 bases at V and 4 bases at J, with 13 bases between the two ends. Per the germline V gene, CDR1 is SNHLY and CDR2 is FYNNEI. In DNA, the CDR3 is TGTGCCAGCAGCCCCAGTACAGGGAATCAGCCCCAGCATTTT. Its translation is CASSPSTGNQPQHF.

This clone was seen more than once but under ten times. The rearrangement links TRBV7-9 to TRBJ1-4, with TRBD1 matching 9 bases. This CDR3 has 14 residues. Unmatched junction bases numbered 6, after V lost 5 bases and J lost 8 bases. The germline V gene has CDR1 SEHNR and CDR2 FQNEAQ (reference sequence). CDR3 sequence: CASSEGQGFEKLFF. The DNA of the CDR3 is TGTGCCAGCAGCGAGGGACAGGGTTTCGAAAAACTGTTTTTT.

The CDR3 here is CASSLLGENEKLFF. CDR3 bases: TGCGCCAGCAGCTTATTAGGAGAAAATGAAAAACTGTTTTTT. V usage is TRBV5-1 and J usage is TRBJ1-4; D call uncertain. The CDR3 extends over 14 amino acids. Trimming removed 2 bases from V and 5 bases from J, with 10 bases in between. Germline V gene data show CDR1 as SGHRS and CDR2 as YFSETQ.

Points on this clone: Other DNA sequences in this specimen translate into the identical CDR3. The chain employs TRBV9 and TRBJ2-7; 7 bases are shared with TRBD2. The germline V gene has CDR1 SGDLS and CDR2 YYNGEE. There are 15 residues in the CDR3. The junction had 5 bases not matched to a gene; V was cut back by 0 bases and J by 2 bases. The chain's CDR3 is CASSVGGRAPYEQYF. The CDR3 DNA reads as TGTGCCAGCAGCGTAGGAGGGAGGGCCCCCTACGAGCAGTACTTC.

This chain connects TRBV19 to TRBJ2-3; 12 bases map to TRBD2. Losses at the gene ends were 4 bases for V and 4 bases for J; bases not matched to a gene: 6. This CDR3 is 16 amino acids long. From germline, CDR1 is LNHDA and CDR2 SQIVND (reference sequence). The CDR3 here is CASSTTGLAGSDTQYF. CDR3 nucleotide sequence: TGTGCCAGTAGTACTACGGGACTAGCGGGTTCAGATACGCAGTATTTT.

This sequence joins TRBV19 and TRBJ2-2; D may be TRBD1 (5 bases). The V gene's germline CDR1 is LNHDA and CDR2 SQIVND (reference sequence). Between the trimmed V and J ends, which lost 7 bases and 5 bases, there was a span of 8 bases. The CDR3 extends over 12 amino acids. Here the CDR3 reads CASTPGTGELFF. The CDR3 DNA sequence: TGTGCCAGTACCCCAGGGACCGGGGAGCTGTTTTTT.

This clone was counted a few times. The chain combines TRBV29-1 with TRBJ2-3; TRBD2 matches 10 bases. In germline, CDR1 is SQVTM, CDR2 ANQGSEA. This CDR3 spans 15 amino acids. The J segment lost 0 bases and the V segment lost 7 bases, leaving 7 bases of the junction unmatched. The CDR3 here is CSAPSGGGSTDTQYF. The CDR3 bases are TGCAGCGCCCCGAGCGGGGGGGGTAGCACAGATACGCAGTATTTT.

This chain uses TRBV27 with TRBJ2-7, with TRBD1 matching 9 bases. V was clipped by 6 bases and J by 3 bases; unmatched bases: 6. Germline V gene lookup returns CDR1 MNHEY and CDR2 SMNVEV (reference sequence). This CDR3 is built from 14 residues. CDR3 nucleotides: TGTGCCAGCAGCCCCGGGACAGGGATCTACGAGCAGTACTTC. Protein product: CASSPGTGIYEQYF.

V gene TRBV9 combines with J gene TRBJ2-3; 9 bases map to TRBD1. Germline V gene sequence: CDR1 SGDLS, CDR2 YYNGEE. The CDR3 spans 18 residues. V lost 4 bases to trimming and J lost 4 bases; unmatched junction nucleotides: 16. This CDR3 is CASSLLGVGQGVPDTQYF. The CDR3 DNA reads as TGTGCCAGCAGCCTTCTGGGGGTGGGACAGGGTGTCCCAGATACGCAGTATTTT.

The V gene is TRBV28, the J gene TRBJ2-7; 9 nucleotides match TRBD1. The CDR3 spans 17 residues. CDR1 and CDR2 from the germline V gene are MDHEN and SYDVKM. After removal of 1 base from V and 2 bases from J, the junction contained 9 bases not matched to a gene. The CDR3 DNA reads TGTGCCAGCAGTTTATTGGACAGGGGTTTTCTTGCCTACGAGCAGTACTTC. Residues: CASSLLDRGFLAYEQYF. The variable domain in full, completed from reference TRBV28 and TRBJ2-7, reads DVKVTQSSRYLVKRTGEKVFLECVQDMDHENMFWYRQDPGLGLRLIYFSYDVKMKEKGDIPEGYSVSREKKERFSLILESASTNQTSMYLCASSLLDRGFLAYEQYFGPGTRLTVT.

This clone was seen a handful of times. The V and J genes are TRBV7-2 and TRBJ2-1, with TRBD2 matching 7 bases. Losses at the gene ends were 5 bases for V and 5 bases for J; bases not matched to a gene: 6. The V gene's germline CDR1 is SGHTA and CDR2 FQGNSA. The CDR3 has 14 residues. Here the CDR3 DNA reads TGTGCCAGCAGCGTGGCGGGAGTTAACAATGAGCAGTTCTTC. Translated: CASSVAGVNNEQFF.

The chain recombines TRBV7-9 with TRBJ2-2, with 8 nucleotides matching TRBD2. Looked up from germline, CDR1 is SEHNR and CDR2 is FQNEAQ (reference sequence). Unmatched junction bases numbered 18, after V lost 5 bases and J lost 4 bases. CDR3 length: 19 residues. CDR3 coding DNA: TGTGCCAGCAGCACCCTCCATACGGCGGGGGGCTCGGGCACCGGGGAGCTGTTTTTT. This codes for CASSTLHTAGGSGTGELFF. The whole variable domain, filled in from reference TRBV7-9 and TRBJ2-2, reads DTGVSQNPRHKITKRGQNVTFRCDPISEHNRLYWYRQTLGQGPEFLTYFQNEAQLEKSRLLSDRFSAERPKGSFSTLEIQRTEQGDSAMYLCASSTLHTAGGSGTGELFFGEGSRLTVL.

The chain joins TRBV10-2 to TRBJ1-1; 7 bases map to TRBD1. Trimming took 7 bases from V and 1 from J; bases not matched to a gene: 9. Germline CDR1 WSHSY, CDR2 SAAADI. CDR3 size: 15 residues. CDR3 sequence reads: CASKGADYKNTEAFF. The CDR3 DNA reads TGCGCCAGCAAGGGGGCCGACTATAAGAACACTGAAGCTTTCTTT.

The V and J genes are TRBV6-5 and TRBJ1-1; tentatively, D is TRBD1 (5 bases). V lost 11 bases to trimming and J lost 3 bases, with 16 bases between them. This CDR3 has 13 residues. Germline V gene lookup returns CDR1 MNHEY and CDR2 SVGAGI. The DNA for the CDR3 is TGTGCCTCCCAAGTCCAGGGTGACACTGAAGCTTTCTTT. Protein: CASQVQGDTEAFF.

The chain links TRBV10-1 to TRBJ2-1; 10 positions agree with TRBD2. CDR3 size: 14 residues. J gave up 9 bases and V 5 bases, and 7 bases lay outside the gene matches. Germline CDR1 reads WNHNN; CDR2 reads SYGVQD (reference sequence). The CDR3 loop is CASSSARLAGEQFF. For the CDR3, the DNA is TGCGCCAGCAGTTCCGCCCGACTAGCGGGTGAGCAGTTCTTC.

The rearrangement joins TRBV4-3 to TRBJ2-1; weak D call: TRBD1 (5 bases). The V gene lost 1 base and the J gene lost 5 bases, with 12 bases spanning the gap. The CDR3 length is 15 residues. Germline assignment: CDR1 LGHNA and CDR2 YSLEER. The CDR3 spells CASSQGGAANNEQFF. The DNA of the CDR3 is TGCGCCAGCAGCCAAGGTGGGGCGGCCAACAATGAGCAGTTCTTC.